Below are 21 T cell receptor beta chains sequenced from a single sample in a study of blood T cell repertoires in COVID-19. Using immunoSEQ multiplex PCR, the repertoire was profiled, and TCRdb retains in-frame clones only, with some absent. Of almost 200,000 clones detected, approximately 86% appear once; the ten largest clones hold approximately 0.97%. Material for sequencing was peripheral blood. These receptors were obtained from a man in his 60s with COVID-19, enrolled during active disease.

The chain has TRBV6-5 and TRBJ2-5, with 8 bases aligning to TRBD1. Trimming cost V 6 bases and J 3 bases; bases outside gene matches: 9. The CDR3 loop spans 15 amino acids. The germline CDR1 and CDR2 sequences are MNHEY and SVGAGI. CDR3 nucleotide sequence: TGTGCCAGCAGATGGACAGGGACATCGGAAGAGACCCAGTACTTC. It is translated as CASRWTGTSEETQYF.

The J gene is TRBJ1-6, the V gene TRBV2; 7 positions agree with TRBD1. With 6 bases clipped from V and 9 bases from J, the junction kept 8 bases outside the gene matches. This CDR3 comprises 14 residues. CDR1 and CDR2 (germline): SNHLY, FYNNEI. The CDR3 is CASRQNGQVSPLHF. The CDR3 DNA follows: TGTGCCAGCAGACAAAACGGACAGGTTTCACCCCTCCACTTT. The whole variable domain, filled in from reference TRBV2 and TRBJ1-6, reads EPEVTQTPSHQVTQMGQEVILRCVPISNHLYFYWYRQILGQKVEFLVSFYNNEISEKSEIFDDQFSVERPDGSNFTLKIRSTKLEDSAMYFCASRQNGQVSPLHFGNGTRLTVT.

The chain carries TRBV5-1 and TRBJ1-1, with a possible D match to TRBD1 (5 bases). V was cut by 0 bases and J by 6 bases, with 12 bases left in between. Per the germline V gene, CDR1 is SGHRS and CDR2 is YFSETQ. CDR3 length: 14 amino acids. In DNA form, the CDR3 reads TGCGCCAGCAGCTTGGATGCGGGGCGGGCTGAAGCTTTCTTT. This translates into CASSLDAGRAEAFF.

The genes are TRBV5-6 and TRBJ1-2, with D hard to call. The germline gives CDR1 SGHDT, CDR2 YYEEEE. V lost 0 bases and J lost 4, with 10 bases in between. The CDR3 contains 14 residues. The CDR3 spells CASSLDLFSYGYTF. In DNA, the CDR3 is TGTGCCAGCAGCTTGGACTTATTTAGCTATGGCTACACCTTC.

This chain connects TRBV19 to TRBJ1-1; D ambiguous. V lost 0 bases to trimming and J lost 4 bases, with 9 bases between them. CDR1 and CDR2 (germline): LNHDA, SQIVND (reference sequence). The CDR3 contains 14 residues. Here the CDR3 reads CASSIDIGVTEAFF. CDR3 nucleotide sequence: TGTGCCAGTAGTATAGATATCGGGGTCACTGAAGCTTTCTTT.

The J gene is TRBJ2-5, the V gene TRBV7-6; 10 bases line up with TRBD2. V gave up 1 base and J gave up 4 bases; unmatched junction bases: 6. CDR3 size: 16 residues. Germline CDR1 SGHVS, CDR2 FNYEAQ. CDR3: CASSLEAGGPGETQYF. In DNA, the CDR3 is TGTGCCAGCAGCTTAGAAGCGGGAGGGCCTGGAGAGACCCAGTACTTC.

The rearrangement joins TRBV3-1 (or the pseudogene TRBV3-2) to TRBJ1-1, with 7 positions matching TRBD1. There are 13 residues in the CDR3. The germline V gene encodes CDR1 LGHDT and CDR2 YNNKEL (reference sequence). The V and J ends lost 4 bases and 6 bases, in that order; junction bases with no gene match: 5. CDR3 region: CASSPDRVSEAFF. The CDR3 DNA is TGTGCCAGCAGCCCTGACAGGGTGTCTGAAGCTTTCTTT.

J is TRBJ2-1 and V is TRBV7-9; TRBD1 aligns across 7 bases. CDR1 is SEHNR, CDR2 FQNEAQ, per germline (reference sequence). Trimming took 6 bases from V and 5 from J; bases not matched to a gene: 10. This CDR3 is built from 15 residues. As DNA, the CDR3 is TGTGCCAGCAGAAGGTCAGGGGGATACCACAATGAGCAGTTCTTC. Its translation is CASRRSGGYHNEQFF.

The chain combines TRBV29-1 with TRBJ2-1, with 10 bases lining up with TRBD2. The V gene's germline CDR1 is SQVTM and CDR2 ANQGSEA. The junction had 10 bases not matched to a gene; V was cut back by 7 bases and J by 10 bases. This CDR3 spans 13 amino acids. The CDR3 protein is CSATLAGWSEQFF. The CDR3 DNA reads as TGCAGCGCCACACTAGCGGGATGGTCCGAGCAGTTCTTC.

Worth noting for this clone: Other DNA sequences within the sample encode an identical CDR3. CDR3 DNA: TGTGCCAGCAGCTTAGGAGGGGGCACTGAAGCTTTCTTT. Translation gives CASSLGGGTEAFF. This chain connects TRBV7-9 to TRBJ1-1, with a weak D call TRBD1 (6 bases). V gave up 1 base and J gave up 4 bases, with 7 bases separating them. This CDR3 has 13 residues. Germline CDR1 and CDR2: SEHNR and FQNEAQ (reference sequence).

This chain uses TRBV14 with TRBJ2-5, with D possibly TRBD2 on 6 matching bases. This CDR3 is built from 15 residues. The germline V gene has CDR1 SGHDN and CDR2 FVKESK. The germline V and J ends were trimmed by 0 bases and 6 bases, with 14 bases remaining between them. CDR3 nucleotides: TGTGCCAGCAGCCAAGATCTTGGAGGGTATCAGACCCAGTACTTC. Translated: CASSQDLGGYQTQYF.

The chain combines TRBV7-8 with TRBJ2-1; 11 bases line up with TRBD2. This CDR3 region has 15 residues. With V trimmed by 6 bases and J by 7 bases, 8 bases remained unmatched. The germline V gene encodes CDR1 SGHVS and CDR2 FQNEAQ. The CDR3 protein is CASSRSGRGVNEQFF. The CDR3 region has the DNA TGTGCCAGCAGTCGTAGCGGGAGGGGGGTTAATGAGCAGTTCTTC.

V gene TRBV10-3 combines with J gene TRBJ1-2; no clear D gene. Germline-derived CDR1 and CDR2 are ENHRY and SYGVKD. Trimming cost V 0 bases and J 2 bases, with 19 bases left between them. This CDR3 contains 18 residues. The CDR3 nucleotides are TGTGCCATCAGTGAGTCGACTCAAGGATCGGGAGGGAACTATGGCTACACCTTC. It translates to CAISESTQGSGGNYGYTF.

CDR3 sequence: CASGPGEKLFF. The CDR3 DNA sequence: TGTGCTAGTGGCCCCGGGGAAAAACTGTTTTTT. The chain links TRBV12-5 to TRBJ1-4; D remains ambiguous. This CDR3 is 11 amino acids long. The V end was cut by 6 bases, the J end by 8 bases, with 7 bases between. Germline loops: CDR1 LGHNT, CDR2 FRNRAP. Using reference TRBV12-5 and TRBJ1-4 for the parts outside the CDR3, the full variable domain is DARVTQTPRHKVTEMGQEVTMRCQPILGHNTVFWYRQTMMQGLELLAYFRNRAPLDDSGMPKDRFSAEMPDATLATLKIQPSEPRDSAVYFCASGPGEKLFFGSGTQLSVL.

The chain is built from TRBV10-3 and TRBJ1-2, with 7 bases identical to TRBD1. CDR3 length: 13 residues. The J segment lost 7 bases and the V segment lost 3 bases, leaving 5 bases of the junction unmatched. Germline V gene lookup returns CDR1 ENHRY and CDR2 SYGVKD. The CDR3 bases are TGTGCCATCAGTGAACAGGGGTATGGTGGCTACACCTTC. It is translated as CAISEQGYGGYTF.

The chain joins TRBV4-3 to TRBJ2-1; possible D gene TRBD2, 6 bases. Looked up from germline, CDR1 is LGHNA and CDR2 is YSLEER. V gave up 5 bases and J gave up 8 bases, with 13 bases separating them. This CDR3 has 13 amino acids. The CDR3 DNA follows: TGCGCCAGCAGCTCAAGAGGAGGGTATGAGCAGTTCTTC. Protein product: CASSSRGGYEQFF.

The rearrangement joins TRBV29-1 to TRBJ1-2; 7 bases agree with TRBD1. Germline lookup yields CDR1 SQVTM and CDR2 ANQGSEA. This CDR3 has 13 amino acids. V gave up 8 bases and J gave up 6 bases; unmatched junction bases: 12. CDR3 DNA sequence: TGCAGCTCGGGTGACCTGACAGGGAATGGCTACACCTTC. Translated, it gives CSSGDLTGNGYTF.

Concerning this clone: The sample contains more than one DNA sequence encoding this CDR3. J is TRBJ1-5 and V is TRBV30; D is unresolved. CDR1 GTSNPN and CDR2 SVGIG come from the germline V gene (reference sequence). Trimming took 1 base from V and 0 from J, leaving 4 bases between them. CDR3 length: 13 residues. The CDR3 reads CAWSAGSNQPQHF. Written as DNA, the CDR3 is TGTGCCTGGAGTGCAGGTAGCAATCAGCCCCAGCATTTT.

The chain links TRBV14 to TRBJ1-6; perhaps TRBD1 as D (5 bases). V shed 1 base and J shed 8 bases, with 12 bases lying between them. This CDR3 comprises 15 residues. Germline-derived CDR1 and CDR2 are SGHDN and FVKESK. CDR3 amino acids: CASSQGGGRHSPLHF. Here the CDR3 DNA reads TGTGCCAGCAGCCAAGGGGGGGGTAGGCATTCACCCCTCCACTTT. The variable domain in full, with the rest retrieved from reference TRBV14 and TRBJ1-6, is EAGVTQFPSHSVIEKGQTVTLRCDPISGHDNLYWYRRVMGKEIKFLLHFVKESKQDESGMPNNRFLAERTGGTYSTLKVQPAELEDSGVYFCASSQGGGRHSPLHFGNGTRLTVT.

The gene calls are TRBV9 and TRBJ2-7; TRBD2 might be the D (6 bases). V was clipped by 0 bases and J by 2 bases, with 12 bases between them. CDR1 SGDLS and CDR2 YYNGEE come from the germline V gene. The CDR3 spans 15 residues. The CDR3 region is CASSVDPAGAYEQYF. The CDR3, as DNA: TGTGCCAGCAGCGTAGATCCAGCGGGTGCCTACGAGCAGTACTTC.

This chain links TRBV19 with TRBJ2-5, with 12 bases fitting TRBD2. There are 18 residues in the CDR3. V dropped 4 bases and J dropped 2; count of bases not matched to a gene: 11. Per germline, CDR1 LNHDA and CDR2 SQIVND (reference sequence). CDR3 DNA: TGTGCCAGTAGTACTAGCGGGAGGGCCCCGGTACTTCAAGAGACCCAGTACTTC. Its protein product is CASSTSGRAPVLQETQYF. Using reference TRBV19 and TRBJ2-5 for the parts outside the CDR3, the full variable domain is DGGITQSPKYLFRKEGQNVTLSCEQNLNHDAMYWYRQDPGQGLRLIYYSQIVNDFQKGDIAEGYSVSREKKESFPLTVTSAQKNPTAFYLCASSTSGRAPVLQETQYFGPGTRLLVL.